Listed here is a single TCR beta chain. As yet, its antigen is unknown. Trimming took off 4 bases at V and 4 bases at J, with 20 bases between the two ends. From germline, CDR1 is SGHRS and CDR2 YFSETQ. The CDR3 length is 16 residues. PCR primers comprised 60 Vbeta and 13 Jbeta primers. Only in-frame clones appear in the TCRdb table, and some are missing; sequencing was by immunoSEQ multiplex PCR. The repertoire holds 100,000 to 140,000 clones, around 76% seen once, with about 2.5% in the top ten. The data are from a study of cytomegalovirus exposure and HLA in healthy donors. General observations from the study: Accurate prediction of most subjects' HLA-A and HLA-B alleles from TCR beta sequences was reported. The authors later found most CMV-associated TCR beta chains appeared HLA-restricted. Some V segments, including TRBV6-2 and TRBV6-3, were excluded as indistinguishable. Further analysis was carried out later, and it showed several of the most significant clusters appearing linked to common viral pathogens.

This TCR was recovered from a man between 25 and 39 years old in good health and CMV-seropositive. The chain employs TRBV5-1 and TRBJ1-1; tentative D call: TRBD1 (6 bases). The sequencing sample was made of PBMCs. CDR3 DNA sequence: TGCGCCAGCAGCGCCTCAATACAGGGTTGGGGCACTGAAGCTTTCTTT. This codes for CASSASIQGWGTEAFF.